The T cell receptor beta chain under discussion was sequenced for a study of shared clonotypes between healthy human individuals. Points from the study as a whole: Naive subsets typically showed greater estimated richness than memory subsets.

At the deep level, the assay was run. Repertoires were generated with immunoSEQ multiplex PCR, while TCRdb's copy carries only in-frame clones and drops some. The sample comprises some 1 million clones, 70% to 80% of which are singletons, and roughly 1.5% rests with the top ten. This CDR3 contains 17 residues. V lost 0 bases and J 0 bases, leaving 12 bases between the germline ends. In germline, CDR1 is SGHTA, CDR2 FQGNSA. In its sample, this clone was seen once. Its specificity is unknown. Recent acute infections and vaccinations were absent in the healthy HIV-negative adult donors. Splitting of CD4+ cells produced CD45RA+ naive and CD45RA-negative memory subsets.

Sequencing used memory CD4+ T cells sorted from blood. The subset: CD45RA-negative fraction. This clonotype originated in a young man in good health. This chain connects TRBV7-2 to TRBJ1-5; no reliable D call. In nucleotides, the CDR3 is TGTGCCAGCAGCTTAGCACCCGGCGGCCCTAGCAATCAGCCCCAGCATTTT. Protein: CASSLAPGGPSNQPQHF.